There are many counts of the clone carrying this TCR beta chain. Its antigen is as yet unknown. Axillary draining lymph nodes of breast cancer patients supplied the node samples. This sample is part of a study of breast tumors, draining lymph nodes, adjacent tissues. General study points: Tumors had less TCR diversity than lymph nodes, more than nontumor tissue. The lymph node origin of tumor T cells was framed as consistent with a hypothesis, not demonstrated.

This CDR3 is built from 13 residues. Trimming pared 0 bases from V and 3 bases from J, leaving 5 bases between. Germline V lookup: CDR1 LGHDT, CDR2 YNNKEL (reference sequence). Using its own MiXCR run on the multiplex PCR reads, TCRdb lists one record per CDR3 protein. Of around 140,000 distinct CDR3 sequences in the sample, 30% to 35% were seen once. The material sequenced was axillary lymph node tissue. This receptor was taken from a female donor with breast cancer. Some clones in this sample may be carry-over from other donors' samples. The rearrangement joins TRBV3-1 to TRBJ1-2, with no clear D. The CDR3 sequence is CASSQEWYYGYTF. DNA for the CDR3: TGTGCCAGCAGCCAAGAATGGTACTATGGCTACACCTTC.